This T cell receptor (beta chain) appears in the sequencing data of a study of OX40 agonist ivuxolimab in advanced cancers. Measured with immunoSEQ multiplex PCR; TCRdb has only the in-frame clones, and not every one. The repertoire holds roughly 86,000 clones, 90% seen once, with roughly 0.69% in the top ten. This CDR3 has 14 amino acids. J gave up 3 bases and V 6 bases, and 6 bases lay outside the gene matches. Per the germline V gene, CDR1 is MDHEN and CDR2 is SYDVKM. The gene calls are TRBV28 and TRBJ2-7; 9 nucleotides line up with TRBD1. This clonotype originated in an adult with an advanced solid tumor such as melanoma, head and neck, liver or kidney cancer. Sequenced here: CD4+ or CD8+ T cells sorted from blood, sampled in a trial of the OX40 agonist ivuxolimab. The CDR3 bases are TGTGCCAGCAGGCGGGGACAGGGAGTCTACGAGCAGTACTTC. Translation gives CASRRGQGVYEQYF.